These 21 T cell receptor beta chains originate from one sample sequenced in a study of cytomegalovirus exposure and HLA in healthy donors. The PCR made use of 60 Vbeta and 13 Jbeta primers. The assay was immunoSEQ multiplex PCR, and TCRdb's table has in-frame clones only and misses some. Counted here are over 110,000 clones, around 82% occurring once; the ten biggest clones make up around 5.9%. The sequenced sample was PBMCs. The receptor source for this set is a woman aged 40 to 49 in good health and CMV-seropositive.

This clone was seen only a few times. The genes are TRBV5-8 and TRBJ2-5, with D hard to call. CDR3 length: 14 residues. The germline gives CDR1 SGHTS, CDR2 YDEGEE. Between the trimmed V and J ends, which lost 2 bases and 2 bases, there was a span of 10 bases. CDR3 nucleotide sequence: TGTGCCAGCAGCTTAGTCGGCGGTCAAGAGACCCAGTACTTC. Its translation: CASSLVGGQETQYF.

This rearrangement joins TRBV5-6 to TRBJ2-3, with D tentatively TRBD2 (6 bases). The germline V gene has CDR1 SGHDT and CDR2 YYEEEE. V was cut by 4 bases and J by 3 bases, with 9 bases left in between. The CDR3 covers 13 residues. CDR3 region: CASSDGGTDTQYF. CDR3 nucleotide sequence: TGTGCCAGCAGCGACGGAGGGACAGATACGCAGTATTTT.

V and J are TRBV6-1 and TRBJ1-2; D may be TRBD1 (5 bases). This CDR3 region has 14 residues. The V and J ends lost 1 base and 4 bases respectively, with 10 bases between them. From germline, CDR1 is MNHNS and CDR2 SASEGT. CDR3 sequence (DNA): TGTGCCAGCAGTGAAGAAGGGGCCCTCTATGGCTACACCTTC. This encodes CASSEEGALYGYTF.

As DNA, the CDR3 is TGTGCCAGTAAGATGACAGGGTTTGTGTCTGAAGCTTTCTTT. This sequence encodes CASKMTGFVSEAFF. The chain has TRBV19 and TRBJ1-1; TRBD1 matches at 7 bases. CDR3 length: 14 residues. J gave up 6 bases and V 7 bases, and 11 bases lay outside the gene matches. The germline V gene has CDR1 LNHDA and CDR2 SQIVND (reference sequence).

The J gene is TRBJ2-7, the V gene TRBV5-1; TRBD2 is a possible D gene (6 bases). The CDR3 totals 16 residues. V was pared by 3 bases and J by 3 bases, with 19 bases between. Looked up from germline, CDR1 is SGHRS and CDR2 is YFSETQ. The CDR3 sequence: CASSWGFGGSGYEQYF. The DNA for the CDR3 is TGCGCCAGCAGCTGGGGGTTCGGGGGTTCCGGCTACGAGCAGTACTTC.

The chain uses TRBV5-4 and TRBJ2-3, with a possible D match to TRBD2 (7 bases). Germline CDR1 is SGHNT and CDR2 is YYREEE (reference sequence). The CDR3 is 15 amino acids. Trimming took 1 base from V and 2 from J, leaving 11 bases between them. CDR3 in amino acids: CASSLIGGLTDTQYF. The CDR3 DNA reads as TGTGCCAGCAGCTTGATCGGGGGGCTCACAGATACGCAGTATTTT.

CDR3 loop: CARSLFPSSTTLDGGAFF. Written as DNA, the CDR3 is TGTGCCAGAAGCTTGTTTCCCTCCTCCACTACACTCGACGGCGGAGCTTTCTTT. The chain is built from TRBV5-3 and TRBJ1-1, with D unresolved. TRBV5-3 is an open reading frame, and its role is uncertain. The CDR3 consists of 18 residues. The V and J ends lost 1 base and 10 bases respectively, with 29 bases between them.

Comment on this clone: The identical CDR3 is also encoded by other nucleotide sequences in the sample. This chain uses TRBV19 with TRBJ2-3, with 8 bases fitting TRBD2. The CDR3 extends over 14 amino acids. J was trimmed by 2 bases and V by 6 bases; bases with no gene match: 4. Germline CDR1 reads LNHDA; CDR2 reads SQIVND (reference sequence). In DNA form, the CDR3 reads TGTGCCAGTAGAAGCGGGAGTTTCACAGATACGCAGTATTTT. Translating gives CASRSGSFTDTQYF.

The chain couples TRBV2 to TRBJ2-5; 8 nucleotides agree with TRBD2. V lost 7 bases, J lost 2 bases, and 6 bases stayed unmatched. This CDR3 region has 14 residues. Germline lookup yields CDR1 SNHLY and CDR2 FYNNEI. CDR3 DNA: TGTGCCAGCAAACGGGAGGGCCGGCAAGAGACCCAGTACTTC. Protein: CASKREGRQETQYF.

J is TRBJ2-1 and V is TRBV5-5, with 7 bases aligning to TRBD1. V lost 4 bases and J lost 8; bases outside the gene matches: 12. The CDR3 consists of 15 residues. Germline lookup yields CDR1 SGHKS and CDR2 YYEKEE (reference sequence). The CDR3: CASSPTGLGLDEQFF. The CDR3, as DNA: TGTGCCAGCAGCCCGACAGGGTTGGGGTTGGATGAGCAGTTCTTC. The complete variable domain, with remaining parts taken from reference TRBV5-5 and TRBJ2-1, reads DAGVTQSPTHLIKTRGQQVTLRCSPISGHKSVSWYQQVLGQGPQFIFQYYEKEERGRGNFPDRFSARQFPNYSSELNVNALLLGDSALYLCASSPTGLGLDEQFFGPGTRLTVL.

The chain links TRBV6-5 to TRBJ1-4; D not resolved. This CDR3 is 13 amino acids long. The V and J ends lost 5 bases and 10 bases respectively, with 14 bases between them. Germline CDR1 reads MNHEY; CDR2 reads SVGAGI. The CDR3 region has the DNA TGTGCCAGCAGTCCGAATGAAGGCGGAAAACTGTTTTTT. Encoded protein: CASSPNEGGKLFF.

The chain couples TRBV28 to TRBJ1-2; no reliable D call. Germline CDR1 MDHEN, CDR2 SYDVKM. V gave up 7 bases and J gave up 3 bases, with 9 bases separating them. The CDR3 is made up of 12 amino acids. The CDR3 nucleotides are TGTGCCAGCAACTACGAATACTATGGCTACACCTTC. Protein product: CASNYEYYGYTF.

This sequence joins TRBV28 and TRBJ2-7; TRBD2 matches 9 bases. The length of the CDR3 is 14 residues. J lost 6 bases, V lost 5 bases, and 8 bases had no gene match. Germline V lookup: CDR1 MDHEN, CDR2 SYDVKM. CDR3 sequence: CASSPPREGFEQYF. The DNA of the CDR3 is TGTGCCAGCAGTCCCCCGCGGGAGGGCTTCGAGCAGTACTTC. Using reference TRBV28 and TRBJ2-7 for the parts outside the CDR3, the full variable domain is DVKVTQSSRYLVKRTGEKVFLECVQDMDHENMFWYRQDPGLGLRLIYFSYDVKMKEKGDIPEGYSVSREKKERFSLILESASTNQTSMYLCASSPPREGFEQYFGPGTRLTVT.

This clone is a singleton in its sample. The V and J genes are TRBV6-5 and TRBJ1-3, with a weak D call TRBD1 (5 bases). CDR3 length: 15 amino acids. V was cut by 0 bases and J by 1 base, with 7 bases left in between. The germline gives CDR1 MNHEY, CDR2 SVGAGI. The CDR3 region is CASSYSGQSGNTIYF. CDR3 sequence (DNA): TGTGCCAGCAGTTACTCGGGGCAGTCTGGAAACACCATATATTTT.

This clone was seen a few times. The rearrangement links TRBV5-6 to TRBJ1-2, with D perhaps TRBD1 (5 bases). V lost 3 bases and J 5 bases, leaving 14 bases between the germline ends. Germline V lookup: CDR1 SGHDT, CDR2 YYEEEE. The CDR3 loop spans 14 amino acids. The chain's CDR3 is CASSSGGAAYGYTF. The DNA for the CDR3 is TGTGCCAGCAGCTCAGGTGGGGCAGCATATGGCTACACCTTC. Together with reference TRBV5-6 and TRBJ1-2, the CDR3 gives the full variable domain: DAGVTQSPTHLIKTRGQQVTLRCSPKSGHDTVSWYQQALGQGPQFIFQYYEEEERQRGNFPDRFSGHQFPNYSSELNVNALLLGDSALYLCASSSGGAAYGYTFGSGTRLTVV.

This clone has only one observation. V usage is TRBV30 and J usage is TRBJ1-2; possibly TRBD1 for D (5 bases). Trimming took 5 bases from V and 8 from J, leaving 15 bases between them. The CDR3 has 12 residues. CDR1 is GTSNPN, CDR2 SVGIG, per germline (reference sequence). This CDR3 reads CAWEPRGGGYTF. The CDR3 DNA sequence: TGTGCCTGGGAACCCCGGGGGGGAGGCTACACCTTC.

This chain links TRBV5-1 with TRBJ2-7; D may be TRBD2 (6 bases). Germline V CDR1 and CDR2: SGHRS, YFSETQ. V lost 4 bases, J lost 0 bases, and 14 bases lay in between. The CDR3 contains 15 residues. The CDR3 is CASSAGLPYSYEQYF. The CDR3, as DNA: TGCGCCAGCAGCGCGGGACTCCCATACTCCTACGAGCAGTACTTC.

The chain employs TRBV5-1 and TRBJ2-1, with TRBD2 as a possible D gene (5 bases). The germline V and J ends were trimmed by 4 bases and 0 bases, with 14 bases remaining between them. CDR1 is SGHRS, CDR2 YFSETQ, per germline. The CDR3 consists of 16 residues. CDR3 in amino acids: CASSQAGVSSYNEQFF. CDR3 bases: TGCGCCAGCAGCCAGGCGGGCGTCAGCTCCTACAATGAGCAGTTCTTC. The full variable domain, rest sourced from reference TRBV5-1 and TRBJ2-1, is KAGVTQTPRYLIKTRGQQVTLSCSPISGHRSVSWYQQTPGQGLQFLFEYFSETQRNKGNFPGRFSGRQFSNSRSEMNVSTLELGDSALYLCASSQAGVSSYNEQFFGPGTRLTVL.

The chain combines TRBV29-1 with TRBJ2-1; D might be TRBD1 (8 bases). Germline V gives CDR1 SQVTM, CDR2 ANQGSEA. V shed 5 bases and J shed 3 bases, with 35 bases lying between them. This CDR3 is built from 21 residues. The CDR3 coding sequence is TGCAGCGTTCCGATGGGGGGGGAAAAATCGACAGGGGTACCGATCTACAATGAGCAGTTCTTC. It yields the protein CSVPMGGEKSTGVPIYNEQFF.

V gene TRBV7-9 combines with J gene TRBJ1-1, with 7 bases matching TRBD1. Unmatched junction bases numbered 11, after V lost 5 bases and J lost 11 bases. Looked up from germline, CDR1 is SEHNR and CDR2 is FQNEAQ (reference sequence). The CDR3 covers 13 residues. The CDR3 here is CASSKLQGPGAFF. In nucleotides, the CDR3 is TGTGCCAGCAGCAAACTACAGGGGCCGGGGGCTTTCTTT.

J is TRBJ2-5 and V is TRBV30, with D perhaps matching TRBD1 (6 bases). Germline-derived CDR1 and CDR2 are GTSNPN and SVGIG (reference sequence). The length of the CDR3 is 16 residues. The V end was cut by 0 bases, the J end by 7 bases, with 21 bases between. The DNA for the CDR3 is TGTGCCTGGAGTGTACTAGGGGGACCGGGATTCGTGACCCAGTACTTC. It encodes CAWSVLGGPGFVTQYF.